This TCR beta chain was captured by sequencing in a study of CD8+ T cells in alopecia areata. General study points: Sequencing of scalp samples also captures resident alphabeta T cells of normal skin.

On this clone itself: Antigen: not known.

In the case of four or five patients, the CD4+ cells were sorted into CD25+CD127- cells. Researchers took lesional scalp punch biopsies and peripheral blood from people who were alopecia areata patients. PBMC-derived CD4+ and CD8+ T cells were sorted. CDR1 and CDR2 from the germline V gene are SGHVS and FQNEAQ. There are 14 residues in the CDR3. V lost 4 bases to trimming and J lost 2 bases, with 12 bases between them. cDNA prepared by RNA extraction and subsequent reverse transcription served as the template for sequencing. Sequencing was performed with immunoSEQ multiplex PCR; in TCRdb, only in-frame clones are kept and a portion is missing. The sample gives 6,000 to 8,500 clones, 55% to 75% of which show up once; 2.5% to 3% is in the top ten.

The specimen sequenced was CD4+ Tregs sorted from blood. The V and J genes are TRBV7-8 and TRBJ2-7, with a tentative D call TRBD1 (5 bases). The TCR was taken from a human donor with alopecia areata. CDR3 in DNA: TGTGCCAGCAGCTCCCGACAGAGACCCTACGAGCAGTACTTC. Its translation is CASSSRQRPYEQYF.